Shown below are 13 T cell receptor beta chains from a single sample sequenced in a study of cytomegalovirus exposure and HLA in healthy donors. The protocol was immunoSEQ multiplex PCR, while the TCRdb copy is restricted to in-frame clones and leaves out a portion. The table records 65,000 to 75,000 clones, about 93% of them present only once. The specimen sequenced was PBMCs. The receptor source for this set is a man aged 18-30 years in good health and CMV-seropositive.

V gene TRBV9 combines with J gene TRBJ2-1; 8 nucleotides agree with TRBD1. Germline CDR1 reads SGDLS; CDR2 reads YYNGEE. This CDR3 is 15 amino acids long. With 3 bases clipped from V and 3 bases from J, the junction kept 5 bases outside the gene matches. The CDR3 bases are TGTGCCAGCAGCGGTGGAACAGGGGGCTACAATGAGCAGTTCTTC. It yields the protein CASSGGTGGYNEQFF.

V and J are TRBV30 and TRBJ1-2; 7 bases fit TRBD1. V shed 0 bases and J 6 bases; nucleotides not matched to a gene: 4. This CDR3 is built from 13 residues. The germline CDR1 and CDR2 sequences are GTSNPN and SVGIG (reference sequence). CDR3: CAWSVPGGNGYTF. CDR3 sequence (DNA): TGTGCCTGGAGTGTACCAGGGGGAAATGGCTACACCTTC.

The gene calls are TRBV2 and TRBJ1-1; D unresolved. The CDR3 loop spans 15 amino acids. The V end was cut by 2 bases, the J end by 4 bases, with 14 bases between. Germline V gives CDR1 SNHLY, CDR2 FYNNEI. For the CDR3, the DNA is TGTGCCAGCAGTGAATCGCGGGTGCGGCCCACTGAAGCTTTCTTT. It yields the protein CASSESRVRPTEAFF.

The rearrangement uses TRBV11-2 and TRBJ1-5, with D hard to call. CDR1 SGHAT and CDR2 FQNNGV come from the germline V gene. Trimming took 5 bases from V and 6 from J, leaving 11 bases between them. CDR3 length equals 13 residues. The DNA of the CDR3 is TGTGCCAGCAGCCCCAACCCGGGTCAGCCCCAGCATTTT. Its protein is CASSPNPGQPQHF. The full variable domain, in which reference TRBV11-2 and TRBJ1-5 provide the parts outside the CDR3, is EAGVAQSPRYKIIEKRQSVAFWCNPISGHATLYWYQQILGQGPKLLIQFQNNGVVDDSQLPKDRFSAERLKGVDSTLKIQPAKLEDSAVYLCASSPNPGQPQHFGDGTRLSIL.

This clone occurred a few times. The chain uses TRBV13 and TRBJ2-7; D is ambiguous. Germline values: CDR1 PRHDT, CDR2 FYEKMQ (reference sequence). This CDR3 is built from 11 residues. V lost 6 bases, J lost 7 bases, and 10 bases lay in between. CDR3 in amino acids: CASSSVKEQYF. As DNA, the CDR3 is TGTGCCAGCAGTTCAGTAAAGGAGCAGTACTTC. Full variable domain (missing parts from reference TRBV13 and TRBJ2-7): AAGVIQSPRHLIKEKRETATLKCYPIPRHDTVYWYQQGPGQDPQFLISFYEKMQSDKGSIPDRFSAQQFSDYHSELNMSSLELGDSALYFCASSSVKEQYFGPGTRLTVT.

The chain's CDR3 is CASSSLGGLSSYEQYF. CDR3 sequence (DNA): TGCGCCAGCAGCTCCCTTGGGGGACTGAGCTCCTACGAGCAGTACTTC. The rearrangement links TRBV5-1 to TRBJ2-7; possible D gene TRBD2, 6 bases. Germline CDR1 reads SGHRS; CDR2 reads YFSETQ. There are 16 residues in the CDR3. The V end was cut by 3 bases, the J end by 0 bases, with 16 bases between.

CDR3 in DNA: TGTGCTAGTGGTTTGCTAGCGGGAGGGTACAATGAGCAGTTCTTC. Translation gives CASGLLAGGYNEQFF. The chain is built from TRBV12-5 and TRBJ2-1, with TRBD2 identical over 12 bases. Trimming cost V 2 bases and J 4 bases; bases outside gene matches: 0. Germline CDR1 and CDR2: LGHNT and FRNRAP. The CDR3 length is 15 residues.

The sample holds one count of this clone. Other DNA variants within this sample encode the same CDR3. The chain carries TRBV28 and TRBJ2-4; D unclear. Trimming removed 2 bases from V and 1 base from J, with 3 bases in between. Germline V gene sequence: CDR1 MDHEN, CDR2 SYDVKM. CDR3 length equals 13 residues. The CDR3 DNA reads as TGTGCCAGCAGTTTACTGGCCAAAAACATTCAGTACTTC. Its translation: CASSLLAKNIQYF.

V is TRBV27 and J is TRBJ1-1, with no clear D. This CDR3 is 14 amino acids long. Germline V CDR1 and CDR2: MNHEY, SMNVEV (reference sequence). Trimming removed 4 bases from V and 1 base from J, with 10 bases in between. Here the CDR3 DNA reads TGTGCCAGCAGTTCCGGGATAGGGAACACTGAAGCTTTCTTT. As protein: CASSSGIGNTEAFF.

V usage is TRBV10-1 and J usage is TRBJ2-7, with TRBD2 matching over 11 bases. CDR1 and CDR2 (germline): WNHNN, SYGVQD (reference sequence). This CDR3 contains 16 residues. Losses at the gene ends were 1 base for V and 5 bases for J; bases not matched to a gene: 7. CDR3 in amino acids: CASSEFLAGGRHEQYF. The DNA of the CDR3 is TGCGCCAGCAGTGAGTTTCTAGCGGGAGGTCGCCACGAGCAGTACTTC.

V usage is TRBV28 and J usage is TRBJ1-5; D is possibly TRBD1 (6 bases). CDR1 and CDR2 (germline): MDHEN, SYDVKM. Trimming took 6 bases from V and 6 from J, leaving 27 bases between them. The CDR3 has 18 residues. The CDR3: CASSSYRAGLVLGQPQHF. In DNA, the CDR3 is TGTGCCAGCAGCTCTTACAGGGCAGGTTTGGTGTTGGGTCAGCCCCAGCATTTT. Full variable domain (outside the CDR3, taken from reference TRBV28 and TRBJ1-5): DVKVTQSSRYLVKRTGEKVFLECVQDMDHENMFWYRQDPGLGLRLIYFSYDVKMKEKGDIPEGYSVSREKKERFSLILESASTNQTSMYLCASSSYRAGLVLGQPQHFGDGTRLSIL.

This rearrangement joins TRBV15 to TRBJ2-7; TRBD2 is a possible D gene (5 bases). CDR3 length: 14 amino acids. Germline CDR1 is LNHNV and CDR2 is YYDKDF (reference sequence). The V end was cut by 3 bases, the J end by 0 bases, with 9 bases between. CDR3 sequence: CATSRQGSSYEQYF. The CDR3 DNA reads TGTGCCACCAGCAGGCAAGGGAGCTCCTACGAGCAGTACTTC.

This rearrangement joins TRBV27 to TRBJ2-7; tentatively, D is TRBD1 (5 bases). The CDR3 runs 13 residues. V lost 2 bases, J lost 5 bases, and 10 bases lay in between. Germline CDR1 MNHEY, CDR2 SMNVEV (reference sequence). This chain's CDR3 is CASSLQGGNEQYF. CDR3 DNA: TGTGCCAGCAGTTTACAGGGTGGCAACGAGCAGTACTTC.